These T cell receptor beta chains were read from a single sample in a study of shared clonotypes between healthy human individuals. Libraries were prepared by immunoSEQ multiplex PCR; TCRdb keeps only in-frame clonotypes and omits some of them. This sample has hundreds of thousands of clones, with around 74% found just once. The sequenced sample was memory CD4+ T cells sorted from blood. The receptors shown here come from a woman in her 30s in good health. CDR3s leave out the opening cysteine and the closing phenylalanine or tryptophan. Each record gives: D gene, J gene, V gene, CDR3 protein. A D gene is named only where the DNA matches it firmly.

. TRBJ1-5 TRBV28 ASSANRQPQH
. TRBJ1-1 TRBV19 ASTKQQNTEAF
TRBD2 TRBJ2-7 TRBV28 ASSLWSGRAYEQY
. TRBJ2-3 TRBV4-1 ASSQLGGADTQY
. TRBJ1-5 TRBV28 ASSFEGSLWTPSNQPQH
TRBD2 TRBJ2-5 TRBV10-3 AISEGLAGAETQY
TRBD2 TRBJ2-7 TRBV18 ASSPLAGDGYSGSYEQY
. TRBJ2-5 TRBV11-2 ASSMRTAGKETQY
. TRBJ1-6 TRBV6-1 ASSEGPNPWNSPLH
. TRBJ2-7 TRBV12-2 ASRFEEGTGRIEQY
. TRBJ2-1 TRBV7-3 ASSLSISAEQF
. TRBJ1-4 TRBV6-6 ASSVSHNEKLF
TRBD2 TRBJ2-1 TRBV7-2 ASSLGLAGDGEQF
. TRBJ1-5 TRBV2 ASTVSFGGGQPQH
TRBD2 TRBJ2-2 TRBV10-1 ASSLREGDGELF
. TRBJ2-3 TRBV27 ASSTTGRGFDTQY
. TRBJ2-7 TRBV6-6 ASSHPGLAPYEQY
. TRBJ2-7 TRBV5-1 ASSPLEQY
. TRBJ1-2 TRBV30 AWSVNYGYT
TRBD1 TRBJ1-1 TRBV11-2 ATLTLQGVLNTEAF
TRBD2 TRBJ2-7 TRBV6-1 ASSQIAGAYEQY
. TRBJ2-7 TRBV5-6 ASSLARGTFFRGQY
. TRBJ2-3 TRBV15 ATSGYYDSTDTQY
TRBD1 TRBJ1-1 TRBV2 ASRPSGGPMNTEAF
TRBD1 TRBJ2-1 TRBV7-9 ASSLVGGLMGNEQF
TRBD1 TRBJ1-1 TRBV29-1 SVNRGNTEAF
. TRBJ1-5 TRBV7-2 ASSLAIGESGQPQH
TRBD2 TRBJ2-5 TRBV5-1 ASSPQEPGLDGETQY
. TRBJ1-5 TRBV4-1 ASSQGLVGERWDQPQH
. TRBJ2-7 TRBV11-1 ASSPRVLGSGLQY
TRBD1 TRBJ2-7 TRBV6-1 ASRLGQGAYEQY
TRBD1 TRBJ1-2 TRBV5-1 ASSFGQGIYGYT
. TRBJ2-7 TRBV5-1 ASSFGRGAYEQY